This TCR beta chain was observed in a study of blood T cell repertoires in COVID-19. Study overall: PBMCs, B-cell-depleted T cells, or T cells provided the cDNA or gDNA that made up the material.

With 7 bases removed from V and 3 bases from J, the gap between germline ends came to 7 bases. This CDR3 comprises 12 residues. Germline assignment: CDR1 SNHLY and CDR2 FYNNEI. Original processing methods: Amplification with reference gene primers provided the estimates of nucleated cell counts. The table came from immunoSEQ multiplex PCR; TCRdb's copy has only in-frame clones and leaves some out. That table supplies the V and J calls and clone size; D and trimming were determined from the DNA. The profile shows tens of thousands of clones, around 83% of them singletons. The sequenced material came from peripheral blood. The chain is built from TRBV2 and TRBJ2-1; D possibly corresponds to TRBD1 (6 bases). The receptor was isolated from a woman aged 60-75 years with acute or convalescent COVID-19. CDR3 coding DNA: TGTGCCAGCAAGGACAGCTACAATGAGCAGTTCTTC. It translates to CASKDSYNEQFF.